This T cell receptor (beta chain) was retrieved from a study of shared clonotypes between healthy human individuals. The method was immunoSEQ multiplex PCR; TCRdb's version includes in-frame clones alone and lacks a portion of them. The data show under 350,000 clones, 80% to 90% seen once. Germline values: CDR1 MNHEY, CDR2 SMNVEV (reference sequence). Trimming pared 2 bases from V and 5 bases from J, leaving 13 bases between. This CDR3 region has 14 residues. The sequence derives from a man between 18 and 35 years old in good health. The sequenced sample was memory CD8+ T cells sorted from blood. The subset denotes: CD45RO+ cells pooled with CCR7-negative TemRA cells. This chain connects TRBV27 to TRBJ2-7; perhaps D is TRBD1 or TRBD2 (6 bases each). In nucleotides, the CDR3 is TGTGCCAGCAGTTTAAGGGGGGCGTTCCACGAGCAGTACTTC. Translation gives CASSLRGAFHEQYF.